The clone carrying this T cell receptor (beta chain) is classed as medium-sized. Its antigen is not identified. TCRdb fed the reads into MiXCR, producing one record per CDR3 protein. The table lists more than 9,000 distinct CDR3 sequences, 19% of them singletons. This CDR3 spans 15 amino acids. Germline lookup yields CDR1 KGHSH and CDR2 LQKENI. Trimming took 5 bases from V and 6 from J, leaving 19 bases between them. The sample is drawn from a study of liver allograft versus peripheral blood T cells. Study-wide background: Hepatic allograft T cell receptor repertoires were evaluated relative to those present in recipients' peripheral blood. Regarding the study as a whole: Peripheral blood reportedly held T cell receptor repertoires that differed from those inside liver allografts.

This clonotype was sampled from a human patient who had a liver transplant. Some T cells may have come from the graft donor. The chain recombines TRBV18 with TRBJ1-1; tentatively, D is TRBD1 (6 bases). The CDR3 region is CASSYSRGDSPEAFF. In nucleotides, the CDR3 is TGTGCCAGCTCATATAGCAGGGGTGACTCCCCTGAAGCTTTCTTT.